The 2 T cell receptor beta chains listed next were all sequenced from one sample in a study of T cell responses to AZD1222 COVID-19 vaccine. This table comes from immunoSEQ multiplex PCR, and its TCRdb copy is limited to in-frame clones, with some not included. The sample has 85,000 to 110,000 clones, 88% seen once. The specimen was peripheral blood, collected on day 0 of AZD1222 vaccination. The receptors derive from an adult in good health.

The rearrangement joins TRBV10-2 to TRBJ2-6; 7 nucleotides line up with TRBD1. The CDR3 has 16 residues. In germline, CDR1 is WSHSY, CDR2 SAAADI. J gave up 4 bases and V 4 bases, and 7 bases lay outside the gene matches. The CDR3 protein is CASSGQGSSGANVLTF. In DNA form, the CDR3 reads TGCGCCAGCAGTGGACAGGGTAGCTCCGGGGCCAACGTCCTGACTTTC.

The chain combines TRBV19 with TRBJ1-6; a possible D gene is TRBD1 (6 bases). The CDR3 has 13 residues. Germline V CDR1 and CDR2: LNHDA, SQIVND (reference sequence). V was clipped by 5 bases and J by 9 bases, with 11 bases between them. DNA for the CDR3: TGTGCCAGTAGTGGCACAGGGACTTCACCCCTCCACTTT. Translation gives CASSGTGTSPLHF.